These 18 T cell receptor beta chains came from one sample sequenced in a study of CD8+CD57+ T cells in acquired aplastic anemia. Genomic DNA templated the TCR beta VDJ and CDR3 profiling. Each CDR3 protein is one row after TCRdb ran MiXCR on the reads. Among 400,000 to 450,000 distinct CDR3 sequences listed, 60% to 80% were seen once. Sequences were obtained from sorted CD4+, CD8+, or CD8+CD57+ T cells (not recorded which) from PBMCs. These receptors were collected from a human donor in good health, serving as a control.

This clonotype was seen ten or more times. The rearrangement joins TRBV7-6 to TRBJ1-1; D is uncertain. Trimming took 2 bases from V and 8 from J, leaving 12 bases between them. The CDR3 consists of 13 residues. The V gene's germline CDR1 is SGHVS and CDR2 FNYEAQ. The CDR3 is CASSLSRFGEAFF. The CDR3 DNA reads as TGTGCCAGCAGCTTATCTCGGTTCGGCGAAGCTTTCTTT.

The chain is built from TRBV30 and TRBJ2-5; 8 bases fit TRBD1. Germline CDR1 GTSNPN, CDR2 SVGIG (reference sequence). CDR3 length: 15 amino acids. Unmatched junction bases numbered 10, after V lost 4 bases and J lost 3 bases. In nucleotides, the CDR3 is TGTGCCTGGACTAGAGGACAGGGTATGGAAGAGACCCAGTACTTC. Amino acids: CAWTRGQGMEETQYF.

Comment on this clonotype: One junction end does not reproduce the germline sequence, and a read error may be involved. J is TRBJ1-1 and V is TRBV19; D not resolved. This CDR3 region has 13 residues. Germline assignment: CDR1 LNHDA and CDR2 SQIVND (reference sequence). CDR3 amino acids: CASGVRANSEAFF. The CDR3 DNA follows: TGTGCCAGTGGGGTTCGCGCGAACAGTGAAGCTTTCTTT. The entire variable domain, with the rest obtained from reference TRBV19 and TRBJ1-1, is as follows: DGGITQSPKYLFRKEGQNVTLSCEQNLNHDAMYWYRQDPGQGLRLIYYSQIVNDFQKGDIAEGYSVSREKKESFPLTVTSAQKNPTAFYLCASGVRANSEAFFGQGTRLTVV.

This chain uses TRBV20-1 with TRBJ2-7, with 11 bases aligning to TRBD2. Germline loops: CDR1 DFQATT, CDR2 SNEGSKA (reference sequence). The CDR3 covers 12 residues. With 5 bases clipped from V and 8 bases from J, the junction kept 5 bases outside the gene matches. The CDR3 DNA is TGCAGTGCTCCCGGGACTAGCGGTAAGCAGTACTTC. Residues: CSAPGTSGKQYF.

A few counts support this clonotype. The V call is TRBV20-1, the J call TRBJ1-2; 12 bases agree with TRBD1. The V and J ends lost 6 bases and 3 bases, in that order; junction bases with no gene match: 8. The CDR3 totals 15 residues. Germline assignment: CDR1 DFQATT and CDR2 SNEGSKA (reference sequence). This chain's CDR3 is CSANSGTGGDYGYTF. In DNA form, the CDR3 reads TGCAGTGCCAACTCAGGGACAGGGGGCGACTATGGCTACACCTTC.

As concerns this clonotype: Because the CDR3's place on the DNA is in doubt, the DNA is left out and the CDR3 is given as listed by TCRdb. CDR3 sequence: CASSRDSNYGYTFF. This chain links TRBV7-3 with TRBJ1-2; TRBD1 reflects the table's D call only, with no check against the DNA. The CDR3 has 14 residues if both end residues are counted. Germline assignment: CDR1 SGHTA and CDR2 FQGTGA.

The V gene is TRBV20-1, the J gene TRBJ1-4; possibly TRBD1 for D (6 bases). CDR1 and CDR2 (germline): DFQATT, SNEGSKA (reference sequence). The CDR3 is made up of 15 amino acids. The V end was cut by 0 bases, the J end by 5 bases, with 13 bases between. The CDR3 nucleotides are TGCAGTGCTAGAGATTGGGACAATTTAAATGAAAAACTGTTTTTT. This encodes CSARDWDNLNEKLFF.

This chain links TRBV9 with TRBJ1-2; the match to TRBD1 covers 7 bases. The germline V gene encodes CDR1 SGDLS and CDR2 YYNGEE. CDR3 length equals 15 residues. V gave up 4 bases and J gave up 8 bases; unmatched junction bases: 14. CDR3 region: CASSSTITGESGYTF. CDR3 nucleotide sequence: TGTGCCAGCAGCTCCACTATTACAGGGGAGTCGGGCTACACCTTC.

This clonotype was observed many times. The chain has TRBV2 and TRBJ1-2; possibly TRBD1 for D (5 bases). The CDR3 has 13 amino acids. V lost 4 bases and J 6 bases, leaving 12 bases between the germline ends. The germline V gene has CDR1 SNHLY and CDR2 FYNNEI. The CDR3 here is CASSVGTANGYTF. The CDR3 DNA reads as TGTGCCAGCAGTGTGGGGACGGCAAATGGCTACACCTTC.

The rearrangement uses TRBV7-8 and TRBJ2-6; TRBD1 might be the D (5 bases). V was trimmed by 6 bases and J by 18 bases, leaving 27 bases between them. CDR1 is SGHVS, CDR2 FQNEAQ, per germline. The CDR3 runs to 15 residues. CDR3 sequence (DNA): TGTGCCAGCAGTGAAGACGACTCTGGGGCCAACGACCCGACTTTC. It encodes CASSEDDSGANDPTF.

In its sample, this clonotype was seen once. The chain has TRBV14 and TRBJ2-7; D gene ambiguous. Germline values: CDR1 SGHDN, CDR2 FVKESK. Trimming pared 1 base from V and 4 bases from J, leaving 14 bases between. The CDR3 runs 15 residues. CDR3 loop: CASSQVRVPMYEQYF. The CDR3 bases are TGTGCCAGCAGCCAAGTCCGGGTTCCGATGTACGAGCAGTACTTC.

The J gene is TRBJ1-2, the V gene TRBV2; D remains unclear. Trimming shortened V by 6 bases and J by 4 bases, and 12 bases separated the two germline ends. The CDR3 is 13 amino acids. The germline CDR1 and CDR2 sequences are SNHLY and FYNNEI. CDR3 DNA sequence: TGTGCCAGCAGCTTACCGAACCTCTATGGCTACACCTTC. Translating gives CASSLPNLYGYTF.

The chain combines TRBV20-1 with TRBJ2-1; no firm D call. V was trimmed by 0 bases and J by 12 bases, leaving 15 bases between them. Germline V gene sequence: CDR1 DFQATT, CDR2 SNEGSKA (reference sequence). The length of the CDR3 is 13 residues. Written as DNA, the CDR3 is TGCAGTGCTAGAGAAGAGACTTACGGTGCGCAGTTCTTC. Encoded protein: CSAREETYGAQFF.

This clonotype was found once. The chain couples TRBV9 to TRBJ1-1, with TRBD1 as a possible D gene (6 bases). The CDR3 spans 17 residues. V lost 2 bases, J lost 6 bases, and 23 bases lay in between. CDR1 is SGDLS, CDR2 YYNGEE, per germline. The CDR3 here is CASSVDSGGNTISEAFF. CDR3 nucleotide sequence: TGTGCCAGCAGCGTGGACAGTGGGGGAAACACCATATCTGAAGCTTTCTTT.

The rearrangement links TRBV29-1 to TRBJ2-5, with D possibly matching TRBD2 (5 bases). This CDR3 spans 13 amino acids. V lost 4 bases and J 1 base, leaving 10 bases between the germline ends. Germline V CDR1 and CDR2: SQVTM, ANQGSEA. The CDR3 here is CSVVGVAQETQYF. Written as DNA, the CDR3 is TGCAGCGTTGTCGGGGTGGCCCAAGAGACCCAGTACTTC.

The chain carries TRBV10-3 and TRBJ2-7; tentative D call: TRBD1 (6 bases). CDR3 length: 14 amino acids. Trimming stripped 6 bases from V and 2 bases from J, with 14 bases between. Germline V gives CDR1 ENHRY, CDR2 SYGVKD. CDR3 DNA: TGTGCCATCAGAACGGCAGGGGTTACCTACGAGCAGTACTTC. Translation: CAIRTAGVTYEQYF.

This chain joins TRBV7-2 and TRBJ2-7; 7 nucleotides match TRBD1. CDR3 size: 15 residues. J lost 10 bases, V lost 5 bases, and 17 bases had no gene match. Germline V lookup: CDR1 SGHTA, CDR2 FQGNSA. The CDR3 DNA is TGTGCCAGCAGCGTAGATTCAGGGGGTGACTCCTACCAGTACTTC. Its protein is CASSVDSGGDSYQYF.

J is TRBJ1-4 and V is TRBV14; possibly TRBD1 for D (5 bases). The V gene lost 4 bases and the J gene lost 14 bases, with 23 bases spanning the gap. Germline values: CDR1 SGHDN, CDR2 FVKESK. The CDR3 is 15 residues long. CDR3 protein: CASSLTGRGDSPLFF. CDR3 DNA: TGTGCCAGCAGCCTCACGGGCCGGGGGGATTCACCCCTGTTTTTT. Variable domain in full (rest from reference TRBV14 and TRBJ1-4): EAGVTQFPSHSVIEKGQTVTLRCDPISGHDNLYWYRRVMGKEIKFLLHFVKESKQDESGMPNNRFLAERTGGTYSTLKVQPAELEDSGVYFCASSLTGRGDSPLFFGSGTQLSVL.